This T cell receptor beta chain was identified during a study of cytotoxic CD8 clonotypes in ibrutinib-treated CLL. About the study: The subjects consisted of roughly 12 relapsed/refractory and roughly 15 treatment-naive individuals, with approximately 17 IGHV unmutated. Some 24 partial and 2 complete responses; at median 68 months, roughly 14 remitted, roughly 12 progressed.

Germline-derived CDR1 and CDR2 are SGDLS and YYNGEE. V shed 0 bases and J shed 3 bases, with 9 bases lying between them. This CDR3 comprises 15 residues. Method: immunoSEQ multiplex PCR; TCRdb's copy keeps in-frame clones and lacks some. Seen here are some 3,000 clones, 75% to 85% observed once, and the top ten hold over 25%. Whole-study results and caveats: Few clonotypes were public, and these shrank or held steady under treatment. Progressing and sustained-remission patients had different sampling times.

As concerns this clone: Its matching antigen is unknown.

The TCR comes from a human donor with chronic lymphocytic leukemia. V gene TRBV9 combines with J gene TRBJ2-2; D is undetermined. Here the sequenced sample was PBMCs, taken before ibrutinib treatment. CDR3 DNA: TGTGCCAGCAGCGTAGTGTTAGGGTACACCGGGGAGCTGTTTTTT. This codes for CASSVVLGYTGELFF.